The 2 T cell receptor beta chains listed next were all sequenced from one sample in a study of blood T cell repertoires in COVID-19 (dated by TCRdb to the early 2020s). The library was made by the immunoSEQ multiplex PCR assay. The immuneACCESS repertoire file appears here via TCRdb, limited to in-frame rearrangements. These files lack a portion of the clones; in checked studies, under half of the deficit traces to unresolved V genes, and the cause of the others is not known. The sample table lists over 200,000 clones, around 89% of them with a count of one. The ten top clones hold approximately 9.5% of the sample. Sequenced sample: PBMCs or T cells enriched from blood (not recorded which). The receptors shown here come from a man in his forties who had recovered from COVID-19.

The genes are TRBV7-8 and TRBJ2-4; D is uncertain. Germline-derived CDR1 and CDR2 are SGHVS and FQNEAQ. Trimming left V 5 bases short and J 1 base short, with 9 bases between. The CDR3 extends over 14 amino acids. CDR3 amino acids: CASSPLPAKNIQYF. Written as DNA, the CDR3 is TGTGCCAGCAGCCCCCTTCCGGCCAAAAACATTCAGTACTTC. The full variable domain, its missing parts supplied by reference TRBV7-8 and TRBJ2-4, is GAGVSQSPRYKVAKRGQDVALRCDPISGHVSLFWYQQALGQGPEFLTYFQNEAQLDKSGLPSDRFFAERPEGSVSTLKIQRTQQEDSAVYLCASSPLPAKNIQYFGAGTRLSVL.

This clone has more than one count but fewer than ten. The V and J genes are TRBV9 and TRBJ2-4; 7 positions agree with TRBD1. Germline V gene data show CDR1 as SGDLS and CDR2 as YYNGEE. V shed 3 bases and J 2 bases; nucleotides not matched to a gene: 11. The CDR3 has 17 amino acids. The CDR3 DNA reads as TGTGCCAGCAGCGCGAGGGAAGGGGGCGTTTCCAAAAACATTCAGTACTTC. It specifies CASSAREGGVSKNIQYF. The entire variable domain, with the rest obtained from reference TRBV9 and TRBJ2-4, is as follows: DSGVTQTPKHLITATGQRVTLRCSPRSGDLSVYWYQQSLDQGLQFLIQYYNGEERAKGNILERFSAQQFPDLHSELNLSSLELGDSALYFCASSAREGGVSKNIQYFGAGTRLSVL.